This T cell receptor (beta chain) emerged from a study of cytomegalovirus exposure and HLA in healthy donors. In the study overall: Early released data had about 80 million unique TCRs, all coming from HLA-typed donors.

This clone was seen only once. The primer mix had 60 Vbeta and 13 Jbeta primers. Method: immunoSEQ multiplex PCR; TCRdb's copy keeps in-frame clones and lacks some. There are 150,000 to 170,000 clones in the sample; over 70% occur only once, and around 13% lies in the top ten. The CDR3 has 15 residues. Per the germline V gene, CDR1 is KGHSH and CDR2 is LQKENI. V was clipped by 0 bases and J by 5 bases, with 11 bases between them. The chain recombines TRBV18 with TRBJ2-1; a weak D match, TRBD2 (6 bases). The clonotype was recovered from a man under 40 in good health and CMV-seropositive. Source material: PBMCs. The CDR3 DNA reads TGTGCCAGCTCACCACCGGGGGGAACAAACAATGAGCAGTTCTTC. Residues: CASSPPGGTNNEQFF.